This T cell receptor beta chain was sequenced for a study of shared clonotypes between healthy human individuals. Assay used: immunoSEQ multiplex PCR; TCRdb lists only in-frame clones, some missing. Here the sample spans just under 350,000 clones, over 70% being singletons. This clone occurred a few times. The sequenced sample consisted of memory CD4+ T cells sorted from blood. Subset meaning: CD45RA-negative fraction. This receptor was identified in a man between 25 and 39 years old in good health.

Written as DNA, the CDR3 is TGTGCCAGCAGCACCTTCTACAATGAGCAGTTCTTC. Translation gives CASSTFYNEQFF. This chain joins TRBV9 and TRBJ2-1; no firm D call. Per germline, CDR1 SGDLS and CDR2 YYNGEE. This CDR3 spans 12 amino acids. Trimming left V 4 bases short and J 3 bases short, with 5 bases between.